The 3 T cell receptor beta chains listed next were all sequenced from one sample in a study of T cells in Graves' hyperthyroidism and ophthalmopathy. Amplification of TCR beta CDR3 regions was performed using RNA transcripts as template. An initial round of RT-PCR targeting the TCR CDR3 relied on the HTBI primer set. TCRdb re-called the multiplex PCR reads with MiXCR, one entry per CDR3 protein. The sample consists of about 770,000 distinct CDR3 sequences, around a sixth of them appearing once. The sequenced sample was blood. Receptors were obtained from a woman aged 45-65 years with Graves' hyperthyroidism that later progressed to Graves' ophthalmopathy.

This clonotype was detected many times. This chain uses TRBV7-2 with TRBJ1-4; 7 bases agree with TRBD1. Germline CDR1 and CDR2: SGHTA and FQGNSA. V lost 5 bases, J lost 4 bases, and 7 bases stayed unmatched. The CDR3 totals 15 residues. The CDR3 loop is CASSHKGQINEKLFF. CDR3 sequence (DNA): TGTGCCAGCAGCCATAAGGGACAGATTAATGAAAAACTGTTTTTT.

This clonotype was recorded a few times. CDR3 coding DNA: TGTGCCAGCAGTGTTGTCGCATTAGGCGGTGAAAAACTGTTTTTT. Its translation is CASSVVALGGEKLFF. The genes are TRBV2 and TRBJ1-4; D not resolved. V was cut by 4 bases and J by 7 bases, with 16 bases left in between. The CDR3 covers 15 residues. Germline values: CDR1 SNHLY, CDR2 FYNNEI.

A few counts support this clonotype. The CDR3 DNA reads TGTGCCAGCAGCTTGGAGTCAGGGGGCACCAGCCGGGATACGCAGTATTTT. Encoded protein: CASSLESGGTSRDTQYF. This chain joins TRBV11-1 and TRBJ2-3; TRBD1 matches 8 bases. The V gene end was trimmed by 3 bases and the J gene end by 6 bases; junction bases not matched to a gene: 14. The CDR3 covers 17 residues. CDR1 and CDR2 from the germline V gene are SGHAT and FQDESV (reference sequence).